This TCR beta chain was sequenced in a study of CD8+CD57+ T cells in acquired aplastic anemia. Turning to the study itself: Sorting CD4+ and CD8+ cells gave DNA averaging roughly 3.5 ug. For CD4+ cells, healthy donors had an average of about 11 million reads. Study-wide results and limits: Overlap between patients and controls comprised 25 to 35 CD8+ CDR3 sequences. For CD8+ Simpson's diversity, patients and controls showed no significant difference.

Of note for this clonotype: Its target is not known. The CDR3 end shows no conserved phenylalanine or tryptophan, and so a read error is likely. No DNA is shown, since the ends of the CDR3 on it are uncertain; the CDR3 is the one TCRdb lists.

Germline V gives CDR1 SGDLS, CDR2 YYNGEE. The CDR3 region is 12 residues in length, termini included. Both TCR beta VDJ combination and CDR3 sequence profiling were carried out. Genomic DNA was the template for this profiling. TCRdb re-called the reads with MiXCR, one entry per CDR3 protein. The table shows 400,000 to 500,000 distinct CDR3 sequences, with 65% to 80% occurring only once. Sequenced: sorted CD4+, CD8+, or CD8+CD57+ T cells (not recorded which) from PBMCs. This chain joins TRBV9 and TRBJ2-1; the D call in the table, TRBD2, was not verified against the DNA. The sequence was obtained from a human donor in good health, serving as a control. CDR3 sequence reads: CASSFGSGGRSI.